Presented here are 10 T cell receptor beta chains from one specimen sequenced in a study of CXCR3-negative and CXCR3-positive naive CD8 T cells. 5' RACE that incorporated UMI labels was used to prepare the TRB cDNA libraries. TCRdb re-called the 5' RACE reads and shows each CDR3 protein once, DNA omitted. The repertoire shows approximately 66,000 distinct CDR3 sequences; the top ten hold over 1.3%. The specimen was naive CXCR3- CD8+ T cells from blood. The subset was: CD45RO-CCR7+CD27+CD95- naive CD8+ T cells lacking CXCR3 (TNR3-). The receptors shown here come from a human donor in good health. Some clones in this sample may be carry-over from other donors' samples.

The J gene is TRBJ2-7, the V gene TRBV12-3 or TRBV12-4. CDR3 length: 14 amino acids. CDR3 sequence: CASSLAGGSYEQYF.

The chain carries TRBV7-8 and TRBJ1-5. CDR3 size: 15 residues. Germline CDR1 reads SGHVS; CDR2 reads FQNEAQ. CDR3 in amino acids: CASSIRTGLNQPQHF.

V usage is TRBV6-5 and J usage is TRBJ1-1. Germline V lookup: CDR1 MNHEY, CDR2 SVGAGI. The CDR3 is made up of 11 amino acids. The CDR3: CASRSNTEAFF.

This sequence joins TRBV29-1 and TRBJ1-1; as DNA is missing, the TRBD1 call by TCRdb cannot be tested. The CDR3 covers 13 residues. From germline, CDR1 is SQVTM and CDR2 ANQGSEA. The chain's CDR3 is CSVEENETGRPFF.

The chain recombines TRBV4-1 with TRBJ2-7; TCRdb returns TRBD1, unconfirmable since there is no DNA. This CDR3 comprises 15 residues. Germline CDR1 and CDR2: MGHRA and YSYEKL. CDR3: CASSQEDRGIDEQYF.

The CDR3 sequence is CSAWPYVVREGDEQFF. The chain employs TRBV29-1 and TRBJ2-1; the D call of TRBD2 rests on TCRdb alone, since no DNA is present to check it. CDR1 and CDR2 from the germline V gene are SQVTM and ANQGSEA. The length of the CDR3 is 16 residues.

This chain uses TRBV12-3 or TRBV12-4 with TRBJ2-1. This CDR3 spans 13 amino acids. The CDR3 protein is CASSFEMSETQYF.

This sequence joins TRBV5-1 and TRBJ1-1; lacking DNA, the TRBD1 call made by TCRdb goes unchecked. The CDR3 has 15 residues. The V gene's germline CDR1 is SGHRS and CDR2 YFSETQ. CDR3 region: CASSPFGEPNTEAFF.

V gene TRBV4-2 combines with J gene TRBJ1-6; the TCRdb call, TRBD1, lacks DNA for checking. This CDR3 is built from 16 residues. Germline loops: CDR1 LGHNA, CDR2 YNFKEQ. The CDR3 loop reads CASSPEYDRVASPLHF.

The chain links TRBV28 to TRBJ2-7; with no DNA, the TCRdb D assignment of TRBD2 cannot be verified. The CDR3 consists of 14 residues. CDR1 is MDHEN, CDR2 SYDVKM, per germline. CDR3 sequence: CASSPLAGGHEQYF.